The rows below give T cell receptor beta chains drawn from one sample of a study of OX40 agonist ivuxolimab in advanced cancers. Data came from immunoSEQ multiplex PCR; TCRdb stores just in-frame clones and leaves some out. The table lists around 56,000 clones, over 80% of them singletons, with about 4.5% in the top ten. Sample: CD4+ or CD8+ T cells sorted from blood, taken in a trial of the OX40 agonist ivuxolimab. The receptors here all came from an adult with an advanced solid tumor such as melanoma, head and neck, liver or kidney cancer. Both conserved end residues are part of each CDR3. The order of the fields is CDR3 DNA, CDR3 protein, clone size, V gene, J gene, D gene. A D gene is named only where the DNA matches it firmly. Some rows mark clone size as missing; the rest say once, few, many or name a class of expanded clone.

TGTGCCATCAGAGACAGCCAGGGTAGCAATCAGCCCCAGCATTTT	CAIRDSQGSNQPQHF	.	TRBV10-3	TRBJ1-5	.
TGTGCCAGCAGCTTAAACTCAGGGGGGAAGGAGACCCAGTACTTC	CASSLNSGGKETQYF	.	TRBV11-2	TRBJ2-5	.
TGCGCCAGCAGCGCATTACAGGGGGGAAACATTCAGTACTTC	CASSALQGGNIQYF	once	TRBV5-1	TRBJ2-4	TRBD1
TGTGCCAGCTCACCTACCGGGACAGGGGATTTCGGCGAGCAGTACTTC	CASSPTGTGDFGEQYF	.	TRBV18	TRBJ2-7	TRBD1
TGTGCCAGCAGTTTGTCGACACAGGTAGCCAAAAACATTCAGTACTTC	CASSLSTQVAKNIQYF	.	TRBV28	TRBJ2-4	.
TGCGCCAGCAGCCAAGAACGGCCGGGGGATAGCTACGAGCAGTACTTC	CASSQERPGDSYEQYF	.	TRBV4-1	TRBJ2-7	.
TGCAGCGTTGAAGGCGGGCAGCGGGAACACACAGATACGCAGTATTTT	CSVEGGQREHTDTQYF	.	TRBV29-1	TRBJ2-3	TRBD2
TGTGCCAGCAGTGATGTAGTAGCGGGAGGCTACGAGCAGTACTTC	CASSDVVAGGYEQYF	.	TRBV25-1	TRBJ2-7	TRBD2
TGTGCCAGCAGCCCCGGCGGAGCGGGGAGCAATGAGCAGTTCTTC	CASSPGGAGSNEQFF	.	TRBV7-3	TRBJ2-1	TRBD2
TGCGCCAGCAGCAAACAGGGGGCACAAGAGACCCAGTACTTC	CASSKQGAQETQYF	once	TRBV5-1	TRBJ2-5	TRBD1
TGTGCCAGCAGCGTAGATGGACAGGAGAATTCACCCCTCCACTTT	CASSVDGQENSPLHF	.	TRBV9	TRBJ1-6	TRBD1
TGTGCCACCAGCAGAGAAGCGGGCCCTTACAGTGAGCAGTTCTTC	CATSREAGPYSEQFF	.	TRBV15	TRBJ2-1	.
TGTGCCAGCAGCTTGCTAGCGGGGGGGCCGGGTGAGCAGTTCTTC	CASSLLAGGPGEQFF	once	TRBV7-9	TRBJ2-1	TRBD2
TGTGCCAGCAGTGAAACCCCCCGGGGAGCCGGGGATCAGCCCCAGCATTTT	CASSETPRGAGDQPQHF	.	TRBV28	TRBJ1-5	.
TGCGCCAGCAGCCAAGAGGCCTGGACGAACAATGAGCAGTTCTTC	CASSQEAWTNNEQFF	.	TRBV4-1	TRBJ2-1	.
TGTGCCAGCAGCTGGGGTTCCCTCTCTGGAAACACCATATATTTT	CASSWGSLSGNTIYF	.	TRBV7-9	TRBJ1-3	.
TGTGCCAGCAGCGTCGCGGCCCTTTGGAATGAGCAGTTCTTC	CASSVAALWNEQFF	.	TRBV9	TRBJ2-1	.
TGTGCTAGTGCTCGAGACCTGAACACTGAAGCTTTCTTT	CASARDLNTEAFF	.	TRBV12-5	TRBJ1-1	.
TGTGCCAGCAGTGTGGATAAGCAGTACTTC	CASSVDKQYF	few	TRBV2	TRBJ2-7	.
TGTGCCAGCAGCTTGGCGAGGGGGGGGACCGGGGAGCTGTTTTTT	CASSLARGGTGELFF	.	TRBV5-6	TRBJ2-2	.
TGTGCCAGCAGTTGGGACAGGGAATTTAACGAGCAGTACTTC	CASSWDREFNEQYF	.	TRBV28	TRBJ2-7	TRBD1
TGTGCCAGCAGCCTCGACAGAAACTATGGCTACACCTTC	CASSLDRNYGYTF	few	TRBV2	TRBJ1-2	.
TGTGCCAGCAGTTCGCGGATTTACTACGAGCAGTACTTC	CASSSRIYYEQYF	.	TRBV6-1	TRBJ2-7	.
TGTGCCAGCAGTTCAGCGGGTCAAGAGACCCAGTACTTC	CASSSAGQETQYF	.	TRBV25-1	TRBJ2-5	.
TGTGCCAGCAGCCCCCAGGGACTAGCGGGAAGTCAAGAGACCCAGTACTTC	CASSPQGLAGSQETQYF	.	TRBV7-9	TRBJ2-5	TRBD2
TGTGCCAGCGGCGGCGGGAACACAGATACGCAGTATTTT	CASGGGNTDTQYF	.	TRBV7-3	TRBJ2-3	.
TGCGCCAGCAAGCCAGAGGACAGGTGGAACACTGAAGCTTTCTTT	CASKPEDRWNTEAFF	.	TRBV4-1	TRBJ1-1	TRBD1
TGCAGCGTTGATAGCGGGGCCTACGAGCAGTACTTC	CSVDSGAYEQYF	.	TRBV29-1	TRBJ2-7	TRBD2
TGTGCCAGCAGCCTTCTGTTGCAGCGACAAGAGACCCAGTACTTC	CASSLLLQRQETQYF	.	TRBV5-5	TRBJ2-5	.
TGTGCCAGCAGCTTTGAGCGGGGGGCATCCTACGAGCAGTACTTC	CASSFERGASYEQYF	.	TRBV7-8	TRBJ2-7	TRBD2
TGTGCCAGCACCCCCCTAGCGGGGGTCGGGGAGACCCAGTACTTC	CASTPLAGVGETQYF	few	TRBV9	TRBJ2-5	TRBD2
TGTGCCAGCAGCCTAAATGAGCGGGGGACCCAAGAGACCCAGTACTTC	CASSLNERGTQETQYF	.	TRBV28	TRBJ2-5	TRBD2
TGTGCCAGCAGCTTATCTGGAACCGGCGGGGAGCTGTTTTTT	CASSLSGTGGELFF	.	TRBV7-9	TRBJ2-2	.
TGTGCCAGCAGTGCCACAGGTGCCACCTACGAGCAGTACTTC	CASSATGATYEQYF	.	TRBV2	TRBJ2-7	.
TGTGCCAGCAGCTTGCTGTCGGGTGGAGATACGCAGTATTTT	CASSLLSGGDTQYF	few	TRBV5-6	TRBJ2-3	.
TGTGCCTGGAGTGTATTTTCACTCCCCGGAAATCCTCTGAACACTGAAGCTTTCTTT	CAWSVFSLPGNPLNTEAFF	.	TRBV30	TRBJ1-1	.
TGTGCCAGCAGCCATGCACAGGAGGGGACCCAGTACTTC	CASSHAQEGTQYF	.	TRBV14	TRBJ2-5	.
TGTGCCAGCAGTTCACAGGACAGGGCGACCGGGGAGCTGTTTTTT	CASSSQDRATGELFF	once	TRBV27	TRBJ2-2	TRBD1
TGTGCCAGTAGTCGGGGACTAGCGGGAGGCAGGACAGATACGCAGTATTTT	CASSRGLAGGRTDTQYF	.	TRBV19	TRBJ2-3	TRBD2